This T cell receptor beta chain appears in the sequencing data of a study of blood T cell repertoires in COVID-19. Profiled with immunoSEQ multiplex PCR; TCRdb holds only in-frame clones, not every one. Among about 300,000 clones listed, around 90% were seen once. The CDR3 loop spans 16 amino acids. The ends lost 5 bases at V and 3 bases at J; junction bases unmatched: 10. Looked up from germline, CDR1 is MGHRA and CDR2 is YSYEKL. The receptor was isolated from a man aged 18 to 30 with active or convalescent COVID-19. The rearrangement links TRBV4-1 to TRBJ2-7; 10 bases are a match to TRBD2. The sample taken for sequencing was peripheral blood. In DNA form, the CDR3 reads TGCGCCAGCAGCTTACACTCCATAGCGGGGGGCTACGAGCAGTACTTC. Residues: CASSLHSIAGGYEQYF.